This TCR beta chain appears in the sequencing data of a study of cytomegalovirus exposure and HLA in healthy donors. The germline V and J ends were trimmed by 4 bases and 9 bases, with 11 bases remaining between them. The germline V gene has CDR1 SGDLS and CDR2 YYNGEE. The CDR3 is 12 residues long. Comment on this clone: The antigen is not known.

Study-level points and caveats: The authors later found HLA-associated TCR beta chains more clonally expanded than equally common others.

Primers included in the PCR were 60 Vbeta and 13 Jbeta primers. Data came from immunoSEQ multiplex PCR; TCRdb stores just in-frame clones and leaves some out. The data show under 150,000 clones, 79% seen once. The sequenced sample consisted of PBMCs. The receptor was derived from a man between 18 and 29 years old in good health and CMV-seronegative. The V call is TRBV9, the J call TRBJ2-1; D ambiguous. The CDR3 sequence: CASSRGSGEQFF. CDR3 in DNA: TGTGCCAGCAGCCGAGGTAGTGGTGAGCAGTTCTTC.